The sequence of this T cell receptor beta chain was determined in a study of control samples from healthy donors and cancer patients. The repertoire was sequenced with immunoSEQ multiplex PCR; TCRdb's copy has only in-frame clones and lacks some. This sample carries about 98,000 clones, almost 85% of them seen once, and the ten largest clones take about 2%. The length of the CDR3 is 12 residues. Trimming left V 4 bases short and J 6 bases short, with 9 bases between. The germline CDR1 and CDR2 sequences are GTSNPN and SVGIG (reference sequence). The sample was blood. The sequence was collected from a man aged 55 to 70 in good health. The J gene is TRBJ2-2, the V gene TRBV30, with D uncertain. CDR3 in amino acids: CAWNRISGELFF. The CDR3 DNA follows: TGTGCCTGGAACCGGATCTCCGGGGAGCTGTTTTTT.